One T cell receptor beta chain is described in this entry. What it binds is unknown. These data are taken from a study of post-analysis software for immune sequencing data. Looking at the study overall: Relapsing-remitting, secondary progressive and progressive-relapsing forms of multiple sclerosis all featured among disease courses.

V was shortened by 5 bases and J by 3 bases, with 16 bases between the two germline ends. The CDR3 is 15 residues long. Germline values: CDR1 SEHNR, CDR2 FQNEAQ (reference sequence). The TCR beta cDNA libraries contained unique molecular identifiers. There were about 0.85 to 11 million T cells, and around 460,000 cDNA molecules came from them. TCRdb analysed the PCR reads with MiXCR anew, one entry per CDR3 protein. The repertoire holds hundreds of thousands of distinct CDR3 sequences, with around 27% as singletons. Study-level findings and limits: Samples sharing a preparation batch grouped tightly together when assessed by F measure. TRBV5-6, TRBV5-1 and TRBV20-1 belonged to a set of about five TRBV segments that were more frequent in patients than controls.

Sequenced material: blood. The sequence was obtained from a girl under 18 with multiple sclerosis. The V and J genes are TRBV7-9 and TRBJ1-1; D remains ambiguous. CDR3 nucleotide sequence: TGTGCCAGCAGCCGCATTCAAGGTGGTGACACTGAAGCTTTCTTT. Encoded protein: CASSRIQGGDTEAFF.